Here is one T cell receptor beta chain with its context. As yet, its antigen is unknown. The data derive from a study of T cell repertoires in ileal Crohn's disease. The V end was cut by 11 bases, the J end by 0 bases, with 20 bases between. The CDR3 has 16 amino acids. Germline V CDR1 and CDR2: MNHNY, SVGAGI (reference sequence). The protocol was immunoSEQ multiplex PCR, while the TCRdb copy is restricted to in-frame clones and leaves out a portion. The repertoire holds fewer than 20,000 clones, with less than 65% as singletons. Findings and caveats of the study: Sorted CD8 T cells held more high-frequency clones than CD4.

The J gene is TRBJ2-1, the V gene TRBV6-6; D remains unclear. The sequence came from an adult with Crohn's disease. Specimen: ileal tissue. CDR3 amino acids: CASQKETASSYNEQFF. The CDR3 DNA reads as TGTGCCTCCCAAAAGGAGACTGCCAGCTCCTACAATGAGCAGTTCTTC.